The rows below give T cell receptor beta chains drawn from one sample of a study of T cells in localized non-small cell lung cancer. Generated by immunoSEQ multiplex PCR, the TCRdb table keeps only in-frame clones and is missing some. Of about 52,000 clones listed, 70% to 90% are singletons. This sample comprised peripheral blood, obtained before any cancer treatment. The receptors here all came from a male donor at least 60 years old with stage III squamous cell lung carcinoma. CDR3s include the opening cysteine and the closing phenylalanine or tryptophan. Each record gives: clone size, J gene, D gene, V gene, CDR3 DNA, CDR3 protein. The D gene is left open where the match is weak. The size entry is marked missing in some rows and otherwise reads once, few, many or a size class.

NA	TRBJ1-6	TRBD1	TRBV19	TGTGCCAGTAGTATACTCCAGGGGGATTCACCCCTCCACTTT	CASSILQGDSPLHF
NA	TRBJ1-1	TRBD1	TRBV7-8	TGTGCCAGCAGCTCCCCCCCGGGACAGGGGAACACTGAAGCTTTCTTT	CASSSPPGQGNTEAFF
NA	TRBJ2-1	NA	TRBV5-1	TGCGCCAGCAGCTTGGACGCCCGGCCGTACAATGAGCAGTTCTTC	CASSLDARPYNEQFF
NA	TRBJ2-7	TRBD2	TRBV9	TGTGCCAGCAGCTTAGCGGGAGGGTCCTACGAGCAGTACTTC	CASSLAGGSYEQYF
NA	TRBJ2-7	NA	TRBV6-6	TGTGCCAGCCGAGAAGGGGGGGCCTACGAGCAGTACTTC	CASREGGAYEQYF
NA	TRBJ2-5	NA	TRBV7-8	TGTGCCAGCAGCCCCAGGGAAGGGGAGACCCAGTACTTC	CASSPREGETQYF
NA	TRBJ1-1	NA	TRBV7-6	TGTGCCAGCAGCTTAATGGCAGAGAACACTGAAGCTTTCTTT	CASSLMAENTEAFF
NA	TRBJ1-6	NA	TRBV27	TGTGCCAGCAGTTTGCTCCGTACACTGTCACGCTCCTATAATTCACCCCTCCACTTT	CASSLLRTLSRSYNSPLHF
NA	TRBJ1-3	NA	TRBV9	TGTGCCAGCAGCGTAGAGGGGCACTCTGGAAACACCATATATTTT	CASSVEGHSGNTIYF
NA	TRBJ1-2	NA	TRBV30	TGTGCCTCCGATACTAGACACCCTAACTATGGCTACACCTTC	CASDTRHPNYGYTF
few	TRBJ1-1	NA	TRBV9	TGTGCCAGCAGCGTAGGGAACAGCCCGAACACTGAAGCTTTCTTT	CASSVGNSPNTEAFF
NA	TRBJ2-5	TRBD1	TRBV5-1	TGCGCCAGCAGCTTGGGACAGGGCCAAGAGACCCAGTACTTC	CASSLGQGQETQYF
NA	TRBJ2-3	NA	TRBV10-2	TGCGCCAGCAGTGAGTCCCTGGGGGAGGCTAGCACAGATACGCAGTATTTT	CASSESLGEASTDTQYF
NA	TRBJ2-7	NA	TRBV5-1	TGCGCCAGCAGCTCCACAGGGATGAGCTCCTACGAGCAGTACTTC	CASSSTGMSSYEQYF
NA	TRBJ2-3	NA	TRBV19	TGTGCCAGTAATCCGTTAGGAGGCACAGATACGCAGTATTTT	CASNPLGGTDTQYF
few	TRBJ1-1	NA	TRBV30	TGTGCCTGGGAAGCCGGGACAACGAACACTGAAGCTTTCTTT	CAWEAGTTNTEAFF
few	TRBJ1-1	NA	TRBV10-3	TGTGCCATCACCCCAGGGGACACTGAAGCTTTCTTT	CAITPGDTEAFF
NA	TRBJ2-7	TRBD2	TRBV4-2	TGTGCCAGCAGCTCGGGACTAGCGGACTCCTACGAGCAGTACTTC	CASSSGLADSYEQYF
NA	TRBJ1-1	NA	TRBV5-1	TGCGCCAGCAATGACCTCATGAACACTGAAGCTTTCTTT	CASNDLMNTEAFF
few	TRBJ2-1	NA	TRBV6-1	TGTGCCAGCAGGGTTATGAACACCCTTCAAAATGAGCAGTTCTTC	CASRVMNTLQNEQFF
NA	TRBJ2-7	TRBD2	TRBV7-9	TGTGCCAGCAGCCTTCCCGGGACTAGCGGGAGTAGAGGGGCCTACGAGCAGTACTTC	CASSLPGTSGSRGAYEQYF
NA	TRBJ1-1	NA	TRBV27	TGTGCCAGCAGTTCGATCTACAGTAACACTTTGAACACTGAAGCTTTCTTT	CASSSIYSNTLNTEAFF
NA	TRBJ2-1	NA	TRBV30	TGTGCCCGGACAGATTACAGGGATGAGCAGTTCTTC	CARTDYRDEQFF
NA	TRBJ2-7	NA	TRBV5-8	TGTGCCAGCAGCCGCTCAAGGGACACGATCAACTACGAGCAGTACTTC	CASSRSRDTINYEQYF
NA	TRBJ2-2	TRBD2	TRBV5-1	TGCGCCAGCAGCTTGGGGTACTCTGTAGGGACTAGCCTGAACACCGGGGAGCTGTTTTTT	CASSLGYSVGTSLNTGELFF
NA	TRBJ1-2	NA	TRBV5-1	TGCGCCAGCAGCCCAATACAGGGCTTGAATGGCTACACCTTC	CASSPIQGLNGYTF
NA	TRBJ2-2	TRBD2	TRBV10-1	TGCGCCAGCAGTGGGCCAGTAGCGGGACAAAACACCGGGGAGCTGTTTTTT	CASSGPVAGQNTGELFF
few	TRBJ1-1	TRBD1	TRBV29-1	TGCAGCGTTGAACGCCAGGGGGTACGGACTGAAGCTTTCTTT	CSVERQGVRTEAFF
NA	TRBJ2-3	NA	TRBV6-5	TGTGCCAGCAGTTACAGGACACCTAACACAGATACGCAGTATTTT	CASSYRTPNTDTQYF
NA	TRBJ2-1	TRBD2	TRBV19	TGTGCCAGTAGTAACGGACTAGCGGCCCTGGATGAGCAGTTCTTC	CASSNGLAALDEQFF
NA	TRBJ1-2	NA	TRBV30	TGTGCCTGGAGTGTACCGCCGTATGGCTACACCTTC	CAWSVPPYGYTF
NA	TRBJ1-2	NA	TRBV2	TGTGCCAGCAGTGGGGACCGAGCCTACTATGGCTACACCTTC	CASSGDRAYYGYTF
once	TRBJ1-3	NA	TRBV11-3	TGTGCCAGCAGCCGAGGGGCCGGAAACACCATATATTTT	CASSRGAGNTIYF
NA	TRBJ1-2	NA	TRBV18	TGTGCCAGCTCACGGAACAGGGATGGTGGCTACACCTTC	CASSRNRDGGYTF
few	TRBJ1-3	NA	TRBV6-1	TGTGCCAGCGAGGGGAACGGAAACACCATATATTTT	CASEGNGNTIYF
NA	TRBJ1-2	TRBD1	TRBV5-4	TGTGCCAGCAGCCTCCCGAGGGGGCAGTTTGGGTATGGCTACACCTTC	CASSLPRGQFGYGYTF
NA	TRBJ1-5	NA	TRBV28	TGTGCCAGCAGTTTAGGGGGTTATAGCAATCAGCCCCAGCATTTT	CASSLGGYSNQPQHF
NA	TRBJ1-1	NA	TRBV25-1	TGTGCCAGCAGTGCCGCAGGGCAGGTGGACACTGAAGCTTTCTTT	CASSAAGQVDTEAFF
NA	TRBJ2-3	TRBD1	TRBV19	TGTGCCAGTGGGGACAGGGTGACAGATACGCAGTATTTT	CASGDRVTDTQYF
few	TRBJ1-1	NA	TRBV10-3	TGTGCCATCAGTGATTTGGGAAACACTGAAGCTTTCTTT	CAISDLGNTEAFF
NA	TRBJ2-5	NA	TRBV4-1	TGCGCCAGCAGCCAAGATGCGGGCAGGGGGGGAGAGACCCAGTACTTC	CASSQDAGRGGETQYF
NA	TRBJ1-1	NA	TRBV7-9	TGTGCCAGCAGCGTCACAGGGTTTTTGAACACTGAAGCTTTCTTT	CASSVTGFLNTEAFF
NA	TRBJ2-1	TRBD2	TRBV5-1	TGCGCCAGCAGCTTGGAACTAGCGGGAGCCAATGAGCAGTTCTTC	CASSLELAGANEQFF
NA	TRBJ2-2	NA	TRBV5-4	TGTGCCAGCAGCCGGGGACCCCTCACCGGGGAGCTGTTTTTT	CASSRGPLTGELFF
NA	TRBJ1-6	TRBD1	TRBV7-9	TGTGCCAGCAGCAGAGGACAGGCGGATTCACCCCTCCACTTT	CASSRGQADSPLHF
NA	TRBJ2-1	TRBD2	TRBV28	TGTGCCAGCAGTTTATTCCCGAAGCGGGGGGGCCATGAGCAGTTCTTC	CASSLFPKRGGHEQFF